This T cell receptor beta chain was sequenced during a study of Ad26.COV2.S vaccination and SARS-CoV-2 variants. Study results and limitations: People who got the vaccine had more spike-specific TCR breadth than people who got placebo.

The table came from immunoSEQ multiplex PCR; TCRdb's copy has only in-frame clones and leaves some out. The top ten clones hold around 3.6% of a sample with about 400,000 clones, roughly 90% of them seen once. Documented treatment: around 19 received Ad26.COV2.S at low or high dose, single or two shots; 5 received placebo; per-sample allocation not given. Day 63 after the first vaccine or placebo injection was the time point for sampling. As for this clone: Its matching antigen is unknown. Other DNA sequences in the sample encode the same CDR3.

This sample comprised peripheral blood, obtained in a trial of Ad26.COV2.S vaccine versus placebo. This TCR was sampled from a person between 18 and 59 years old who received the Ad26.COV2.S COVID-19 vaccine or a placebo.

The CDR3 loop reads CASTGTGELFF. CDR3 bases: TGTGCCAGTACTGGCACCGGGGAGCTGTTTTTT. The rearrangement links TRBV19 to TRBJ2-2; no firm D call. CDR1 is LNHDA and CDR2 is SQIVND in the germline V gene (reference sequence). Between the trimmed V and J ends, which lost 7 bases and 4 bases, there was a span of 4 bases. There are 11 residues in the CDR3.